A single sample gave rise to the 10 T cell receptor beta chains below, sequenced in a study of shared clonotypes between healthy human individuals (dated by TCRdb to the early 2020s). Library method: the immunoSEQ multiplex PCR assay. TCRdb obtained this table from immuneACCESS and retained in-frame rearrangements with V and J assigned. These tables miss some clones; where compared with another copy, unresolved V genes account for less than half of the shortfall, and the remainder is unexplained. The sample table records about a million clones; around 77% of these occur just once. Of the sample, 0.89% is held by the ten largest clones. Source material: memory CD4+ T cells from PBMCs. The sample's cell subset or site, from its label and the paper: CD45RA-negative fraction. Receptors originate from a man younger than 30 in good health. Some clones in this sample may be carry-over from other donors' samples.

The genes are TRBV19 and TRBJ2-2; 10 nucleotides agree with TRBD2. V dropped 5 bases and J dropped 3; count of bases not matched to a gene: 3. The germline V gene encodes CDR1 LNHDA and CDR2 SQIVND (reference sequence). The CDR3 consists of 15 residues. The CDR3 DNA reads as TGTGCCAGTAGTTGGGGGACTAGCGACACCGGGGAGCTGTTTTTT. It specifies CASSWGTSDTGELFF.

The chain recombines TRBV5-1 with TRBJ1-2; D is unclear. Germline CDR1 and CDR2: SGHRS and YFSETQ. There are 16 residues in the CDR3. Trimming cost V 2 bases and J 2 bases, with 16 bases left between them. Here the CDR3 DNA reads TGCGCCAGCAGCTTAGAAGGGTCCTCTAGAAACTATGGCTACACCTTC. The encoded protein is CASSLEGSSRNYGYTF.

With regard to this clone: One junction end does not reproduce the germline sequence, and a read error may be involved. The chain employs TRBV29-1 and TRBJ2-5, with D possibly being TRBD2 (6 bases). Germline V gene lookup returns CDR1 SQVTM and CDR2 ANQGSEA. There are 13 residues in the CDR3. CDR3 amino acids: CNVEMGLLETQYF. The CDR3 nucleotides are TGCAACGTTGAAATGGGACTCTTAGAGACCCAGTACTTC.

The V gene is TRBV9, the J gene TRBJ2-6; D assignment may be TRBD1 or TRBD2 (5 bases each). Germline CDR1 and CDR2: SGDLS and YYNGEE. Trimming took 2 bases from V and 0 from J, leaving 9 bases between them. The CDR3 covers 16 residues. The CDR3 nucleotides are TGTGCCAGCAGCGTGGGACGGATCTCTGGGGCCAACGTCCTGACTTTC. Protein: CASSVGRISGANVLTF.

This chain joins TRBV9 and TRBJ1-1, with a weak D call TRBD1 (5 bases). V gave up 0 bases and J gave up 2 bases, with 20 bases separating them. CDR3 length: 18 amino acids. Germline-derived CDR1 and CDR2 are SGDLS and YYNGEE. The CDR3 reads CASSVAAGTGIRNTEAFF. CDR3 in DNA: TGTGCCAGCAGCGTAGCAGCCGGTACAGGAATTCGAAACACTGAAGCTTTCTTT.

The V call is TRBV5-4, the J call TRBJ2-1; 14 bases match TRBD2. The length of the CDR3 is 17 residues. The V gene's germline CDR1 is SGHNT and CDR2 YYREEE (reference sequence). V was clipped by 3 bases and J by 9 bases; unmatched bases: 11. The CDR3 DNA is TGTGCCAGCAGCTCGCGGACTAGCGGGAGGAATCTCGGTGAGCAGTTCTTC. It specifies CASSSRTSGRNLGEQFF.

This clone appeared many times. The V and J genes are TRBV6-6 and TRBJ2-7, with D maybe TRBD2 (5 bases). Germline V lookup: CDR1 MNHNY, CDR2 SVGAGI (reference sequence). The CDR3 has 15 residues. V shed 5 bases and J shed 2 bases, with 16 bases lying between them. CDR3 nucleotides: TGTGCCAGCAGTCAGCCAGGACTGGAGACCTACGAGCAGTACTTC. Translation gives CASSQPGLETYEQYF.

V usage is TRBV6-1 and J usage is TRBJ2-2, with 9 bases matching TRBD1. V trimming: 6 bases; J trimming: 6 bases; junction bases outside the gene matches: 5. CDR3 size: 14 residues. Germline V gene data show CDR1 as MNHNS and CDR2 as SASEGT. In DNA form, the CDR3 reads TGTGCCAGCAGGATGACAGGGGGTTCCGGGGAGCTGTTTTTT. This sequence encodes CASRMTGGSGELFF.

This rearrangement joins TRBV5-1 to TRBJ2-1; 7 bases fit TRBD1. The germline gives CDR1 SGHRS, CDR2 YFSETQ. Trimming cost V 3 bases and J 4 bases; bases outside gene matches: 4. This CDR3 is built from 14 residues. CDR3 sequence: CASSYTGEYNEQFF. The CDR3 DNA follows: TGCGCCAGCAGCTACACAGGGGAGTACAATGAGCAGTTCTTC.

Note on this clone: A clone one base away is much larger, so this may be a read error. This sample includes further DNA sequences coding for the same CDR3. The rearrangement uses TRBV5-1 and TRBJ2-3; D unresolved. V lost 0 bases to trimming and J lost 3 bases, with 5 bases between them. CDR1 is SGHRS, CDR2 YFSETQ, per germline. The CDR3 extends over 13 amino acids. The CDR3 nucleotides read TGCGCCAGCAGCTTGGAGGGTACAGATACGCAGTATTTT. Translating gives CASSLEGTDTQYF.